This TCR beta chain comes out of a study of response to subunit inactivated influenza vaccine. TCRdb independently ran MiXCR on the RT-PCR reads; one entry per CDR3 protein. The sample yields 300,000 to 350,000 distinct CDR3 sequences, approximately 21% seen once. V was clipped by 5 bases and J by 8 bases; unmatched bases: 12. This CDR3 has 16 amino acids. Germline V gene data show CDR1 as SEHNR and CDR2 as FQNEAQ (reference sequence). The chain carries TRBV7-9 and TRBJ2-1; 10 bases fit TRBD1. Sample: PBMCs from blood, taken about 19 months after vaccination. The TCR was taken from a man in his fifties or sixties who received an inactivated influenza vaccine. CDR3 sequence reads: CASSPQGTGAFHEQFF. As DNA, the CDR3 is TGTGCCAGCAGCCCCCAGGGGACAGGGGCTTTCCATGAGCAGTTCTTC.